The 2 T cell receptor beta chains given below trace back to one sample, sequenced in a study of neurological immune-mediated disorders. TCRdb redid the calling of the 5' RACE reads with MiXCR, one entry per CDR3 protein. Of more than 35,000 distinct CDR3 sequences listed, around 6% are singletons. Sequencing input: CD4+ T cells from blood. The receptors were sampled from a woman aged 40 to 49 in good health.

This clonotype has ten or more counts. The V and J genes are TRBV5-1 and TRBJ1-2; D remains ambiguous. CDR1 and CDR2 (germline): SGHRS, YFSETQ. The CDR3 has 16 residues. Trimming stripped 4 bases from V and 0 bases from J, with 16 bases between. This chain's CDR3 is CASSPVPRLTNYGYTF. The CDR3 coding sequence is TGCGCCAGCAGCCCCGTGCCCAGGCTCACTAACTATGGCTACACCTTC.

Ten or more counts support this clonotype. CDR3 nucleotides: TGCAGTACCGAGAGGGGCACAGATACGCAGTATTTT. Protein product: CSTERGTDTQYF. The chain carries TRBV20-1 and TRBJ2-3; tentatively, D is TRBD2 (5 bases). Trimming shortened V by 8 bases and J by 1 base, and 10 bases separated the two germline ends. The CDR3 sequence is 12 residues long. From germline, CDR1 is DFQATT and CDR2 SNEGSKA (reference sequence).